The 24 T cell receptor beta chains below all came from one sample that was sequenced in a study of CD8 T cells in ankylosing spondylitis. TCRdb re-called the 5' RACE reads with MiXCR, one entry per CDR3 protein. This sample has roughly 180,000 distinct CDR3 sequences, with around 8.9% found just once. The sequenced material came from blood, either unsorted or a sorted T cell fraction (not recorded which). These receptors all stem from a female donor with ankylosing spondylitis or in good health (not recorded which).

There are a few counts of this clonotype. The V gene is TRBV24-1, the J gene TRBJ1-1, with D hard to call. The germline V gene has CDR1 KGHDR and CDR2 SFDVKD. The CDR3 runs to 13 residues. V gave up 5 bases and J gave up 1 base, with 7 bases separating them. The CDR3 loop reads CATSVGPNTEAFF. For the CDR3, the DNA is TGTGCCACCAGTGTGGGCCCGAACACTGAAGCTTTCTTT.

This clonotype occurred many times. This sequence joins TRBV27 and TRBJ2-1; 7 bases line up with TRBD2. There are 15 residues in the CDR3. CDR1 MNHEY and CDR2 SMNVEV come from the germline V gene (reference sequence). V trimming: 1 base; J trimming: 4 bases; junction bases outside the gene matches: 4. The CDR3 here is CASSLFSGLYNEQFF. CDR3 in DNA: TGTGCCAGCAGTTTATTTAGCGGGCTGTACAATGAGCAGTTCTTC.

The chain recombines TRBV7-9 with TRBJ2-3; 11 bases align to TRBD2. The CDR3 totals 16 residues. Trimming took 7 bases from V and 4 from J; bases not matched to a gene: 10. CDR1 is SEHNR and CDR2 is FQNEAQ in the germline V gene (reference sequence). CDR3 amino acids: CASTTTSGSIADTQYF. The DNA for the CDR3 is TGTGCCAGCACGACAACTAGCGGGAGTATCGCAGATACGCAGTATTTT.

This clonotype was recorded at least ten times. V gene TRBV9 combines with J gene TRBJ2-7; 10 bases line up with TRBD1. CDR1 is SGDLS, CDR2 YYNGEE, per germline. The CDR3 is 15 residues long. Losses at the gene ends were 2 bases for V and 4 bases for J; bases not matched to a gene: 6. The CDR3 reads CASSVGDRGQYEQYF. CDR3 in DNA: TGTGCCAGCAGCGTCGGGGACAGGGGTCAATACGAGCAGTACTTC. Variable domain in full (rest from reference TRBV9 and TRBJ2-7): DSGVTQTPKHLITATGQRVTLRCSPRSGDLSVYWYQQSLDQGLQFLIQYYNGEERAKGNILERFSAQQFPDLHSELNLSSLELGDSALYFCASSVGDRGQYEQYFGPGTRLTVT.

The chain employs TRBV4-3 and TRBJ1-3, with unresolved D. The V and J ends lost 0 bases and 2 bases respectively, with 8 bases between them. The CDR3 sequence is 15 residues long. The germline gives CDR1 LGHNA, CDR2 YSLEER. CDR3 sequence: CASSQDAGTGNTIYF. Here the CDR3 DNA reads TGCGCCAGCAGCCAAGATGCAGGTACTGGAAACACCATATATTTT.

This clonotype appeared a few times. The CDR3 region has the DNA TGTGCCAGCCGACTAGCGGGAGCTAACGGGGAGCTGTTTTTT. It is translated as CASRLAGANGELFF. The chain combines TRBV27 with TRBJ2-2; 12 bases line up with TRBD2. V was pared by 8 bases and J by 7 bases, with 5 bases of the junction left unmatched. The CDR3 covers 14 residues. The germline V gene has CDR1 MNHEY and CDR2 SMNVEV (reference sequence).

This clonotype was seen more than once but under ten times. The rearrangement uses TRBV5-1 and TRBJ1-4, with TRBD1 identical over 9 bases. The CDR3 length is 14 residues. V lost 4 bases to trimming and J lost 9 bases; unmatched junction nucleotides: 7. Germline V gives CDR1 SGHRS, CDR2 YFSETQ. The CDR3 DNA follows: TGCGCCAGCAGCCCAGACAGGGGGAATCAAAAACTGTTTTTT. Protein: CASSPDRGNQKLFF. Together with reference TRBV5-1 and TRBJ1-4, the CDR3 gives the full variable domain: KAGVTQTPRYLIKTRGQQVTLSCSPISGHRSVSWYQQTPGQGLQFLFEYFSETQRNKGNFPGRFSGRQFSNSRSEMNVSTLELGDSALYLCASSPDRGNQKLFFGSGTQLSVL.

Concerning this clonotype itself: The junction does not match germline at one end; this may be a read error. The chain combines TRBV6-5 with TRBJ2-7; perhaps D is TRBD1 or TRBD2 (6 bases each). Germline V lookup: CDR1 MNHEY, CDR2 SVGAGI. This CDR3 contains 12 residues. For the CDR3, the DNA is TGTGCCAGCAGTGAGGGGGGCTTCGAGCGGTACTTC. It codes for CASSEGGFERYF.

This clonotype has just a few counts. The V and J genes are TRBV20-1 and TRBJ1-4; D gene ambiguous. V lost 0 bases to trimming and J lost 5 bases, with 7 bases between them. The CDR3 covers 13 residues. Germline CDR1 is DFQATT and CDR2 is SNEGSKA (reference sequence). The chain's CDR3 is CSAREGGNEKLFF. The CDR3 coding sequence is TGCAGTGCTAGAGAGGGAGGGAATGAAAAACTGTTTTTT.

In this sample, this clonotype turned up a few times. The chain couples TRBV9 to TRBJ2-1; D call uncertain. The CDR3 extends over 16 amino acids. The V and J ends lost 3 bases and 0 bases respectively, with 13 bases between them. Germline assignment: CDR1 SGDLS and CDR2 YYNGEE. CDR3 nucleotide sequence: TGTGCCAGCAGCGGGTGGACGGATGACTCCTACAATGAGCAGTTCTTC. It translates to CASSGWTDDSYNEQFF.

The CDR3 sequence is CASSYGQLYEQYF. CDR3 nucleotides: TGTGCCAGCAGTTATGGACAGCTATACGAGCAGTACTTC. The genes are TRBV6-2 or TRBV6-3 and TRBJ2-7, with D tentatively TRBD1 (6 bases). V lost 3 bases, J lost 4 bases, and 10 bases lay in between. Per germline, CDR1 MNHEY and CDR2 SVGEGT. The length of the CDR3 is 13 residues.

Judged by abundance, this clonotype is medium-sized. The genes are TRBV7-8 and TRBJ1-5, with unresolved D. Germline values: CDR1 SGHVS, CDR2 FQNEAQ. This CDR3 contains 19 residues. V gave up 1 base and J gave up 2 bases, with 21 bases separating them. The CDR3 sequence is CASSLGVTRAQAGNQPQHF. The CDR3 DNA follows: TGTGCCAGCAGCTTAGGTGTAACCCGGGCACAAGCGGGCAATCAGCCCCAGCATTTT.

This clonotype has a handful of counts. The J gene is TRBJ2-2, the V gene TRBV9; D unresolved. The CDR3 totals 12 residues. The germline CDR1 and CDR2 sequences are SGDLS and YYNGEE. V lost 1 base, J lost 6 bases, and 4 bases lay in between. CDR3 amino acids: CASSVNPGELFF. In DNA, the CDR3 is TGTGCCAGCAGCGTAAATCCCGGGGAGCTGTTTTTT.

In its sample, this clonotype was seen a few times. The CDR3 here is CASTGAGTGELFF. For the CDR3, the DNA is TGTGCCAGCACGGGGGCTGGGACCGGGGAGCTGTTTTTT. The chain has TRBV9 and TRBJ2-2; D may correspond to TRBD1 or TRBD2 (6 bases each). This CDR3 spans 13 amino acids. V dropped 6 bases and J dropped 5 bases, with 11 bases sitting between them. The germline gives CDR1 SGDLS, CDR2 YYNGEE.

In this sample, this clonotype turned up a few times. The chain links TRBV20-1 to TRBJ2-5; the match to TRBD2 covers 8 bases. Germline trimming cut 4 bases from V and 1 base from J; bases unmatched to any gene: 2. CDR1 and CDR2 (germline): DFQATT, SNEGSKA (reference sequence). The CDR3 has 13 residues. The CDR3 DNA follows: TGCAGTGCTACCGGGACTAGCCAAGAGACCCAGTACTTC. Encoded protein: CSATGTSQETQYF.

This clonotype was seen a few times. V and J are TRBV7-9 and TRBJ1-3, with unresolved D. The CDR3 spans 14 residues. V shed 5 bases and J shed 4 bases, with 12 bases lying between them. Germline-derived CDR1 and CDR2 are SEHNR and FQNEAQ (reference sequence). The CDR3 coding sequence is TGTGCCAGCAGCCCAGCAGTGGCGGGAAACACCATATATTTT. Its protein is CASSPAVAGNTIYF.

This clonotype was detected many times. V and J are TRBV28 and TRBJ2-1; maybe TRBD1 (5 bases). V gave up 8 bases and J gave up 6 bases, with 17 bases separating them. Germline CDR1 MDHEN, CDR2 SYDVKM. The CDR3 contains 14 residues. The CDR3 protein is CASGLRPRVNEQFF. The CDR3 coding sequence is TGTGCCAGCGGGTTAAGACCCAGGGTCAATGAGCAGTTCTTC. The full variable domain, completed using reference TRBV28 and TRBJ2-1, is DVKVTQSSRYLVKRTGEKVFLECVQDMDHENMFWYRQDPGLGLRLIYFSYDVKMKEKGDIPEGYSVSREKKERFSLILESASTNQTSMYLCASGLRPRVNEQFFGPGTRLTVL.

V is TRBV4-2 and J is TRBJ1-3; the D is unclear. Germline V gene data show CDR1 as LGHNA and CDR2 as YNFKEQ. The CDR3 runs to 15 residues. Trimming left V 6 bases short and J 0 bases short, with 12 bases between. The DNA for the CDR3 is TGTGCCAGCAGTCCTGCGGTGACCTCTGGAAACACCATATATTTT. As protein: CASSPAVTSGNTIYF.

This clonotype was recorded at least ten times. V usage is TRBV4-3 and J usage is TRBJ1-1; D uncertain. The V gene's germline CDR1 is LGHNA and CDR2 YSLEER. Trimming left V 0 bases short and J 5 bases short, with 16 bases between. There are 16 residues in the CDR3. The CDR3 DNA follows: TGCGCCAGCAGCCAAGATCATCGCAGAGGATATACTGAAGCTTTCTTT. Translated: CASSQDHRRGYTEAFF.

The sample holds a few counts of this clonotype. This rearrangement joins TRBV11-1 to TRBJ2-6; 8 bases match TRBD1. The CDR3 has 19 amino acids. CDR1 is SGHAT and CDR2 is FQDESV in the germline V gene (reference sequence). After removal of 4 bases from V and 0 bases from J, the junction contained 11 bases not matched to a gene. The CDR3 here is CASSSTGQALSSGANVLTF. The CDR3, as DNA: TGTGCCAGCAGCTCCACGGGACAGGCCTTATCCTCTGGGGCCAACGTCCTGACTTTC.

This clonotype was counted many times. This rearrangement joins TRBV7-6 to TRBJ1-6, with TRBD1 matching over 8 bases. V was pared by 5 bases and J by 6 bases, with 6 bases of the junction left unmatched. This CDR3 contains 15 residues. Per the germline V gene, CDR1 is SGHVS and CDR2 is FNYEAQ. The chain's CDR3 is CASSPRDRLNSPLHF. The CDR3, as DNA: TGTGCCAGCAGCCCCCGGGACAGGCTTAATTCACCCCTCCACTTT.

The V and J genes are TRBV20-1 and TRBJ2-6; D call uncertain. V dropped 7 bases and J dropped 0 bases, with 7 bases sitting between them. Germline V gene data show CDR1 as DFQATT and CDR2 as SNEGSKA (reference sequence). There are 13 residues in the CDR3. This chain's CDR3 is CSVTSSGANVLTF. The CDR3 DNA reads TGCAGTGTAACCAGCTCTGGGGCCAACGTCCTGACTTTC.

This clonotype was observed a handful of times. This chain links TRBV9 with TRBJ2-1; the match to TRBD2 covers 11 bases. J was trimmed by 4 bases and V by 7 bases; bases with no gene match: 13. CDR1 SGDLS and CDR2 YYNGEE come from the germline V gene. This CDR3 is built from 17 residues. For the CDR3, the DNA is TGTGCCAGCGCTTACACGGCTAGCGGGAGGCGGTACAATGAGCAGTTCTTC. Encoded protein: CASAYTASGRRYNEQFF. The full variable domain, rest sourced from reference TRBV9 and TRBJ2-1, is DSGVTQTPKHLITATGQRVTLRCSPRSGDLSVYWYQQSLDQGLQFLIQYYNGEERAKGNILERFSAQQFPDLHSELNLSSLELGDSALYFCASAYTASGRRYNEQFFGPGTRLTVL.

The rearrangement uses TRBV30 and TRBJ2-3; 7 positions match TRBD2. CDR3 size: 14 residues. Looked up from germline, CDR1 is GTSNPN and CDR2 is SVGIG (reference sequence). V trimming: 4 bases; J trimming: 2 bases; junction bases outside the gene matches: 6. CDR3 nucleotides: TGTGCCTGGACGGCGGGAGCCACCACAGATACGCAGTATTTT. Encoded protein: CAWTAGATTDTQYF.